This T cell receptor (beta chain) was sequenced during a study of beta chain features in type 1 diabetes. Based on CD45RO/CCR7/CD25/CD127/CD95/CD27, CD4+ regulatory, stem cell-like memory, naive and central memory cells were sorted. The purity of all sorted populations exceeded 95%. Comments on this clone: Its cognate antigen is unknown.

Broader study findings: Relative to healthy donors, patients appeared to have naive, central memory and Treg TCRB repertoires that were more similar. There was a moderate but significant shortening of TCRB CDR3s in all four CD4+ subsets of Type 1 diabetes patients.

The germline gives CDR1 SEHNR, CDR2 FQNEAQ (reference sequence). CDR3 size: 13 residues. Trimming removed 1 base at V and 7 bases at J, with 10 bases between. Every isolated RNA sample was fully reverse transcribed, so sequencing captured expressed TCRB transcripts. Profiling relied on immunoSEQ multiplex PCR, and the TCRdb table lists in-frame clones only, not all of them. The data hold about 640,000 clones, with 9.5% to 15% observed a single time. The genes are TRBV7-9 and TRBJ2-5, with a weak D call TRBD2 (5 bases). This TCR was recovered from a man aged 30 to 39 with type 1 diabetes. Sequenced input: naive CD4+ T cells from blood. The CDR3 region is CASSLDGVGTQYF. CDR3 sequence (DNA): TGTGCCAGCAGCTTAGACGGGGTTGGGACCCAGTACTTC.